What follows describes a single T cell receptor (beta chain). One end of the junction varies from germline; a read error may be responsible. The entry originates in a study of blood T cell repertoires in COVID-19. Study at large: T cells, B-cell-depleted T cells, or PBMCs supplied cDNA or gDNA.

Germline V lookup: CDR1 SGHKS, CDR2 YYEKEE (reference sequence). This CDR3 is 14 amino acids long. TCRdb keeps only in-frame clones here, not all; method: immunoSEQ multiplex PCR. The table includes over 300,000 clones, approximately 83% detected once. The age range of participants was about 18 to 90 years, with residence in roughly 25 US areas. The source material was PBMCs or T cells enriched from blood (not recorded which). The receptor was isolated from a man between 25 and 39 years old who had recovered from COVID-19. The rearrangement uses TRBV5-5 and TRBJ1-3; TRBD1 might be the D (6 bases). The CDR3 spells CASSSEGQGLAWDF. CDR3 DNA sequence: TGTGCCAGTTCCTCTGAAGGGCAGGGGCTGGCTTGGGATTTT.